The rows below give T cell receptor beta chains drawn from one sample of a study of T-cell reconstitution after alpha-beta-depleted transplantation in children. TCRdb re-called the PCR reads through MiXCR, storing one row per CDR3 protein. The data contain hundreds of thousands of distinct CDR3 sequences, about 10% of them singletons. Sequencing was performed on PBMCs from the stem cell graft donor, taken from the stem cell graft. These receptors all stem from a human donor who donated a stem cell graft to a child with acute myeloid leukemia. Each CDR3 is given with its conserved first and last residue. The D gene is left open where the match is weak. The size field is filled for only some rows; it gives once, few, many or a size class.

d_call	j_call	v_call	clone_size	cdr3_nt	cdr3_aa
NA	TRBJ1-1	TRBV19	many	TGTGCCAGTAGTGTAACAGAAAACACTGAAGCTTTCTTT	CASSVTENTEAFF
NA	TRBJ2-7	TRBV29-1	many	TGCAGCGTTGCTGACTTTCCTTACGAGCAGTACTTC	CSVADFPYEQYF
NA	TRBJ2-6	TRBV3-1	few	TGTGCCAGCAGCCAATCTGCTGGGGCCAACGTCCTGACTTTC	CASSQSAGANVLTF
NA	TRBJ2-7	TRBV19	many	TGTGCCAGTAGTCCGAGATTGTGCGAGCAGTACTTC	CASSPRLCEQYF
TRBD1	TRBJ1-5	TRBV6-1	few	TGTGCCAGCAGCCAGGGACAGGGGGCTACTCAGCCCCAGCATTTT	CASSQGQGATQPQHF
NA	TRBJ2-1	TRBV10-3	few	TGTGCCATACAGGGGACGGGGGGCGGTGAGCAGTTCTTC	CAIQGTGGGEQFF
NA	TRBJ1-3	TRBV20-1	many	TGCAGTGCTTTGGACGGGGACTCTGGAAACACCATATATTTT	CSALDGDSGNTIYF
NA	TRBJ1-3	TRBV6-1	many	TGTGCCAGCAGCCCTTGGTCAGGGGAGATGGCTGGAAACACCATATATTTT	CASSPWSGEMAGNTIYF
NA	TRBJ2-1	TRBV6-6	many	TGTGCCAGCAGTTACTCGACTCTTCAGTTCTTC	CASSYSTLQFF
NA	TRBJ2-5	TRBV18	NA	TGTGCCAGCTGGCGCAGTAAAGAGACCCAGTACTTC	CASWRSKETQYF
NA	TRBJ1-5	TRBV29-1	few	TGCAGCGCCGGACCGGGAACCGATCAGCCCCAGCATTTT	CSAGPGTDQPQHF
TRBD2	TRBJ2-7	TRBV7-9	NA	TGTGCCAGCAGCTTAGCCTCTAGCGGACCCAACCCCTACGAGCAGTACTTC	CASSLASSGPNPYEQYF
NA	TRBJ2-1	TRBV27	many	TGTGCCAGCAGTTTTAGGGACAATGAGCAGTTCTTC	CASSFRDNEQFF
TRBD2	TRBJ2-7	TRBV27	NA	TGTGCCAGCAGTTTCCGGCGGGAGGGCCCCGAGCAGTACTTC	CASSFRREGPEQYF
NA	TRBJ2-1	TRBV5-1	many	TGCGCCAGCAGCTTGGAGGGCAAAAGCTACAATGAGCAGTTCTTC	CASSLEGKSYNEQFF
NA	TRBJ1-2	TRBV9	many	TGTGCCAGCAGCGTAGATAAGGATATGGGCTACACCTTC	CASSVDKDMGYTF
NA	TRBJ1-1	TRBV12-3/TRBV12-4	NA	TGTGCCAGCAGTACCAGGGTCACTGAAGCTTTCTTT	CASSTRVTEAFF
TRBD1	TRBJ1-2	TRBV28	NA	TGTGCCAGCAGTTTGACAGGGGGGTGGTATGGCTACACCTTC	CASSLTGGWYGYTF
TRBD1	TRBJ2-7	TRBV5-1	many	TGCGCCAGCAGCTTGAAACAGGGGGGCGAGCAGTACTTC	CASSLKQGGEQYF
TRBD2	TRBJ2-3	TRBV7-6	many	TGTGCCAGCAGCTCCCCTAGGACTAGCGGGGCCACAGATACGCAGTATTTT	CASSSPRTSGATDTQYF
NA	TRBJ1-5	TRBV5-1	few	TGCGCCAGCAGCTTGGAGTCCGGGGATCAGCCCCAGCATTTT	CASSLESGDQPQHF
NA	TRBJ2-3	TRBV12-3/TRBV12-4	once	TGTGCCAGCATCCCTCGCGGGCCTAGAGATACGCAGTATTTT	CASIPRGPRDTQYF
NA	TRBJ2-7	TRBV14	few	TGTGCCAGCAGCCAAGGAAAGGGGTATAAATACTTC	CASSQGKGYKYF
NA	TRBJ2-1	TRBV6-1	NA	TGTGCCAGCAGTGTAGGGATACTGTCCTACAATGAGCAGTTCTTC	CASSVGILSYNEQFF
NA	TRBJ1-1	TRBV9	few	TGTGCCAGCAGCCCGGACGATTTGAACACTGAAGCTTTCTTT	CASSPDDLNTEAFF
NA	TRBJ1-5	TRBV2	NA	TGTGCCAGCAGGGAGGATTCAGGGCCCCAGCATTTT	CASREDSGPQHF
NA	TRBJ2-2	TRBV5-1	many	TGCGCCAGCAGCGTTGACGGCTCCGGGGAGCTGTTTTTT	CASSVDGSGELFF